This TCR beta chain was documented in a study of Tregs in tolerant kidney transplant recipients. Study-level background: Recipients received nonmyeloablative bone marrow transplants from related graft donors, with transient mixed chimerism.

Whole-study findings and limits: The small number of patients limits these findings pending further validation. Some patients' samples used different primers over time, so nucleotide sequences weren't comparable.

A remark on this clone: What it recognizes is unknown. The sample carries other DNA sequences with the same CDR3.

The CDR3 covers 15 residues. The V end lost 0 bases, the J end lost 0 bases, and 7 bases lay between the germline ends. Germline V gene sequence: CDR1 SGHRS, CDR2 YFSETQ. Clones were read by immunoSEQ multiplex PCR, and TCRdb kept only the in-frame ones, dropping some. The repertoire consists of over 60,000 clones, with 98% occurring once and the leading ten covering roughly 0.6%. This clonotype originated in a human donor who received a combined kidney and bone marrow transplant. The gene calls are TRBV5-1 and TRBJ2-1; D is perhaps TRBD2 (5 bases). Sequences were derived from CD4+ T cells from blood, sampled before the transplant. This chain's CDR3 is CASSLGGSSYNEQFF. DNA for the CDR3: TGCGCCAGCAGCTTGGGAGGGAGCTCCTACAATGAGCAGTTCTTC.